The rows below give T cell receptor beta chains drawn from one sample of a study of T cell repertoires in cytomegalovirus infection. TCRdb reanalysed the reads using MiXCR and keeps one entry per CDR3 protein. This table holds 650,000 to 850,000 distinct CDR3 sequences, about 27% found once. These receptors are not linked to any known antigen. The sequencing used cultured CD8+ T cells from PBMCs, collected from culture after CMV antigen stimulation. The receptors were sampled from a human donor in good health (CMV status not recorded). Some clones in this sample may be carry-over from other donors' samples. Each CDR3 is given with its conserved first and last residue. D genes are given only for firm matches. Size values are once, few and many counts, or a class for expanded clones, and some rows have none.

CDR3nt | CDR3aa | abundance | v_gene | len | d_gene | j_gene
TGCGCCAGCAGCCACCCGGGACTAGAAACCGAGCAGTACTTC | CASSHPGLETEQYF | few | TRBV4-1 | 14 | TRBD2 | TRBJ2-7
TGTGCCTGGGGAGCGGGGGGGCCCCACAATGAGCAGTTCTTC | CAWGAGGPHNEQFF | NA | TRBV12-3/TRBV12-4 | 14 | TRBD2 | TRBJ2-1
TGTGCCAGCAGCCCATACAGGGGGAATCAGCCCCAGCATTTT | CASSPYRGNQPQHF | few | TRBV5-6 | 14 | TRBD1 | TRBJ1-5
TGTGCCAGCAGCTTACATGGGGAGAGCAATCAGCCCCAGCATTTT | CASSLHGESNQPQHF | many | TRBV7-2 | 15 | NA | TRBJ1-5
TGTGCCAGCAGCGACGGGAGTTACGAGCAGTACTTC | CASSDGSYEQYF | many | TRBV7-2 | 12 | NA | TRBJ2-7
TGTGCCAGCAGCTTAGCGCGTCTTGCGGGGGGCCCCACAGATACGCAGTATTTT | CASSLARLAGGPTDTQYF | few | TRBV7-9 | 18 | TRBD2 | TRBJ2-3
TGTGCCAGCAGCTCCGGGGGGTATAATTCACCCCTCCACTTT | CASSSGGYNSPLHF | NA | TRBV7-2 | 14 | NA | TRBJ1-6
TGCGCCAGCGGAGACGATCGAGCTGGAAACACCATATATTTT | CASGDDRAGNTIYF | NA | TRBV5-1 | 14 | NA | TRBJ1-3
TGCGCCACCGGGGGAGAGGGGAACACTGAAGCTTTCTTT | CATGGEGNTEAFF | few | TRBV5-1 | 13 | NA | TRBJ1-1
TGTGCCATCAGTGAGAAAGGGAAGAACACTGAAGCTTTCTTT | CAISEKGKNTEAFF | few | TRBV10-3 | 14 | NA | TRBJ1-1
TGTGCCAGCAGCCCGACAGGGGCCACGCAGTATTTT | CASSPTGATQYF | NA | TRBV7-2 | 12 | TRBD1 | TRBJ2-3
TGTGCCAGCAGCTCGTGGGTTCAAGAGACCCAGTACTTC | CASSSWVQETQYF | NA | TRBV7-9 | 13 | NA | TRBJ2-5
TGTGCCATCAGTGGGGAACAGCTTTCCACAGATACGCAGTATTTT | CAISGEQLSTDTQYF | few | TRBV10-3 | 15 | NA | TRBJ2-3
TGTGCCAGCATCCCCGGACAGGGCTCCTACAATGAGCAGTTCTTC | CASIPGQGSYNEQFF | few | TRBV5-5 | 15 | TRBD1 | TRBJ2-1
TGTGCCAGCACCCCCAACCTCTTGAAGTACAATGAGCAGTTCTTC | CASTPNLLKYNEQFF | NA | TRBV7-9 | 15 | NA | TRBJ2-1
TGTGCTAGCAGCTCATTGGACAGGGACCAAGAGACCCAGTACTTC | CASSSLDRDQETQYF | few | TRBV7-6 | 15 | TRBD1 | TRBJ2-5
TGTGCCAGCAGCTTTGGGTTTGGGAGCAATCAGCCCCAGCATTTT | CASSFGFGSNQPQHF | NA | TRBV5-6 | 15 | NA | TRBJ1-5
TGTGCCAGTAGTATAGAAGGAAACGGACAGGAAGAGACCCAGTACTTC | CASSIEGNGQEETQYF | NA | TRBV19 | 16 | TRBD1 | TRBJ2-5
TGTGCCAGCAGCTTATATGGAGGGAGCAATCAGCCCCAGCATTTT | CASSLYGGSNQPQHF | many | TRBV7-6 | 15 | NA | TRBJ1-5
TGCAGTGCTAGAGAGGGGTCCTACAATGAGCAGTTCTTC | CSAREGSYNEQFF | few | TRBV20-1 | 13 | NA | TRBJ2-1
TGTGCCAGCAGTTACTCGGGGCCATATACGCAGTATTTT | CASSYSGPYTQYF | NA | TRBV6-6 | 13 | NA | TRBJ2-3
TGTGCCAGCAGTTACAAGCGCGGGGGTAGAGAGACCCAGTACTTC | CASSYKRGGRETQYF | many | TRBV7-9 | 15 | TRBD2 | TRBJ2-5
TGTGCCATCAGTGAGTCTCGGGGCCTCTACGAGCAGTACTTC | CAISESRGLYEQYF | many | TRBV10-3 | 14 | NA | TRBJ2-7
TGTGCCAGCAGTTACACAACAATGGGACAGGTTTACACTAGCGGGGGGATAACCGGGGAGCTGTTTTTT | CASSYTTMGQVYTSGGITGELFF | NA | TRBV6-6 | 23 | TRBD2 | TRBJ2-2
TGTGCCAGCAGCCACCTCCGAGGGGATGGCTACACCTTC | CASSHLRGDGYTF | NA | TRBV7-6 | 13 | NA | TRBJ1-2
TGTGCCAGCAGTGCCGGCGGCGGCTACACAGATACGCAGTATTTT | CASSAGGGYTDTQYF | NA | TRBV2 | 15 | NA | TRBJ2-3
TGTGCCAGCAGCTCCTGGGACAGGGAGGTGGACCTCCGGGAGACCCAGTACTTC | CASSSWDREVDLRETQYF | many | TRBV7-6 | 18 | TRBD1 | TRBJ2-5